This TCR beta chain was recorded in a study of T cell repertoires in cytomegalovirus infection. General study results and limits: Identification of carriers of CMV plus the relevant HLA was performed using cumulative public TCR beta family frequency. CMV-specific HLA-C-restricted TCR beta clonotypes dominated the ex vivo response.

This clonotype came up many times. Its specificity is unknown. MiXCR was run by TCRdb on the reads, yielding one entry per CDR3 protein. The data show 250,000 to 300,000 distinct CDR3 sequences, roughly a quarter seen once. V dropped 6 bases and J dropped 1 base, with 19 bases sitting between them. This CDR3 has 16 residues. Germline CDR1 is MDHEN and CDR2 is SYDVKM. The chain employs TRBV28 and TRBJ2-7; the D call may be TRBD1 or TRBD2 (5 bases each). The clonotype was recovered from a human donor in good health (CMV status not recorded). Some clones in this sample may be carry-over from other donors' samples. The material sequenced was PBMCs. CDR3 DNA sequence: TGTGCCAGCAGATCCCCCGGGACCCCAGGTTCCTACGAGCAGTACTTC. It specifies CASRSPGTPGSYEQYF.